Reported below is one TCR beta chain. The data derive from a study of blood T cell repertoires in COVID-19. Overall study context: T cells, B-cell-depleted T cells, or PBMCs provided the cDNA or gDNA that served as material.

The authors' processing: By means of reference gene primer amplification, nucleated cell counts were estimated. The assay was immunoSEQ multiplex PCR, and TCRdb's table has in-frame clones only and misses some. For V, J and clone size, that table is used; D and trimming come from the DNA. The sample contains about 93,000 clones, approximately 86% of which appear only once. Looked up from germline, CDR1 is MNHEY and CDR2 is SVGAGI. V was shortened by 10 bases and J by 0 bases, with 16 bases between the two germline ends. This CDR3 contains 15 residues. The chain joins TRBV6-5 to TRBJ1-3; D ambiguous. The TCR sequence derives from an elderly woman with acute or convalescent COVID-19. The sequenced sample consisted of peripheral blood. The chain's CDR3 is CAIKARVVSGNTIYF. For the CDR3, the DNA is TGTGCCATCAAAGCCCGGGTCGTCTCTGGAAACACCATATATTTT.